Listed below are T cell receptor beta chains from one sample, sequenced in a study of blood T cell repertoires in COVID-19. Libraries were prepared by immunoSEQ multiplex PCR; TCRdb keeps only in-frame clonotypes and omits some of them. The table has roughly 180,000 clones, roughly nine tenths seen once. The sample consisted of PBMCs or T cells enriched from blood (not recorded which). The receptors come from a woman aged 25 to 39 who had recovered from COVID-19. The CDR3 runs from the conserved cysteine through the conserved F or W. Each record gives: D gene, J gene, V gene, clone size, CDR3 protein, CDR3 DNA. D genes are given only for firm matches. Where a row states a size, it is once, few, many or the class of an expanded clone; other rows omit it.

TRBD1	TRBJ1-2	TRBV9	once	CASSVGAGGGYTF	TGTGCCAGCAGCGTGGGGGCAGGGGGTGGCTACACCTTC
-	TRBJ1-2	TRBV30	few	CAWSKQEVGYTF	TGTGCCTGGAGTAAACAAGAAGTTGGCTACACCTTC
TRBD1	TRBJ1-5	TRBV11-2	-	CASSRTGNSGPQHF	TGTGCCAGCAGCCGGACAGGGAATTCAGGGCCCCAGCATTTT
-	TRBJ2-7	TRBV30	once	CAWSVSRMGEQYF	TGTGCCTGGAGTGTATCTAGGATGGGCGAGCAGTACTTC
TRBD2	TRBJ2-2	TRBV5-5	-	CASSLTGGARRPGELFF	TGTGCCAGCAGCCTAACCGGGGGGGCCCGCCGACCCGGGGAGCTGTTTTTT
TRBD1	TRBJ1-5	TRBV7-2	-	CASSLGGTGVHQPQHF	TGTGCCAGCAGCTTAGGCGGGACAGGGGTTCATCAGCCCCAGCATTTT
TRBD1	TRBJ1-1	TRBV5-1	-	CASSENRGGTEAFF	TGCGCCAGCAGCGAAAACAGGGGTGGCACTGAAGCTTTCTTT
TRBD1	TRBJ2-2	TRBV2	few	CASRRNRQGTNTGELFF	TGTGCCAGCAGAAGAAACCGACAGGGCACGAACACCGGGGAGCTGTTTTTT
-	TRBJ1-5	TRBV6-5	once	CASKEGGSNQPQHF	TGTGCCAGCAAGGAAGGCGGGAGCAATCAGCCCCAGCATTTT
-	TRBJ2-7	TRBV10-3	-	CATKQASTYEQYF	TGTGCCACCAAACAGGCCAGCACCTACGAGCAGTACTTC
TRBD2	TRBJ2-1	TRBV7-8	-	CASSQTSGVRFNEQFF	TGTGCCAGCAGCCAGACTAGCGGGGTTAGGTTTAATGAGCAGTTCTTC
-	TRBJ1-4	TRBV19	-	CASSIRRTNEKLFF	TGTGCCAGTAGTATCCGCAGAACTAATGAAAAACTGTTTTTT
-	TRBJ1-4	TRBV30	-	CAWRTSTNEKLFF	TGTGCCTGGCGGACATCGACTAATGAAAAACTGTTTTTT
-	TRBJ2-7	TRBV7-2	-	CASSFTRSYEQYF	TGTGCCAGCAGCTTTACTAGGTCTTACGAGCAGTACTTC
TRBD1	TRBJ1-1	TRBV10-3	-	CAINMGQVNTEAFF	TGTGCCATCAATATGGGACAGGTGAACACTGAAGCTTTCTTT